A single sample gave rise to the 20 T cell receptor beta chains below, sequenced in a study of T-cell reconstitution after alpha-beta-depleted transplantation in children. For TCRbeta, the library was prepared with unique molecular identifiers. TCRdb used MiXCR to reprocess the PCR reads, holding one entry per CDR3 protein. The sample has some 120,000 distinct CDR3 sequences, about 9.4% seen once; the top ten hold approximately 36%. Source: PBMCs, taken before TCRalphabeta/CD19-depleted stem cell transplant. All receptors derive from a boy aged 2-15 years with acute lymphoblastic leukemia, due to receive a stem cell transplant.

The chain combines TRBV11-2 with TRBJ2-7; 12 bases match TRBD2. This CDR3 contains 19 residues. The germline CDR1 and CDR2 sequences are SGHAT and FQNNGV. J gave up 0 bases and V 5 bases, and 14 bases lay outside the gene matches. The CDR3 loop is CASSPALAGGPISSYEQYF. CDR3 coding DNA: TGTGCCAGCAGCCCCGCACTAGCGGGAGGCCCTATCAGCTCCTACGAGCAGTACTTC.

This clonotype occurred a few times. This chain links TRBV10-2 with TRBJ2-2, with TRBD2 identical over 8 bases. With V trimmed by 2 bases and J by 3 bases, 11 bases remained unmatched. The V gene's germline CDR1 is WSHSY and CDR2 SAAADI. This CDR3 is 18 amino acids long. The CDR3 loop reads CASSEDVPTSADTGELFF. CDR3 coding DNA: TGCGCCAGCAGTGAGGACGTCCCGACTAGCGCCGACACCGGGGAGCTGTTTTTT.

In this sample, this clonotype turned up a few times. This sequence joins TRBV3-1 and TRBJ1-5; no definite D call. Germline V gene data show CDR1 as LGHDT and CDR2 as YNNKEL (reference sequence). This CDR3 has 13 residues. V was shortened by 2 bases and J by 6 bases, with 8 bases between the two germline ends. The CDR3 protein is CASSQTSSQPQHF. The CDR3 nucleotides are TGTGCCAGCAGCCAAACCTCTAGTCAGCCCCAGCATTTT.

The chain couples TRBV3-1 to TRBJ2-7, with a weak D call TRBD1 (5 bases). The germline V gene has CDR1 LGHDT and CDR2 YNNKEL (reference sequence). V was trimmed by 0 bases and J by 7 bases, leaving 16 bases between them. This CDR3 spans 15 amino acids. The chain's CDR3 is CASSQEAGLTREQYF. The DNA of the CDR3 is TGTGCCAGCAGCCAAGAAGCAGGGCTGACGCGTGAGCAGTACTTC.

V gene TRBV20-1 combines with J gene TRBJ2-2, with D possibly matching TRBD2 (5 bases). V lost 0 bases, J lost 2 bases, and 13 bases lay in between. This CDR3 is 16 amino acids long. The germline V gene encodes CDR1 DFQATT and CDR2 SNEGSKA (reference sequence). The CDR3 DNA is TGCAGTGCTAGAGACCCCTCCCGGGGAAACACCGGGGAGCTGTTTTTT. Protein sequence: CSARDPSRGNTGELFF.

This clonotype occurred many times. The rearrangement joins TRBV20-1 to TRBJ2-5; D not certain. Trimming took 3 bases from V and 1 from J, leaving 9 bases between them. CDR1 and CDR2 from the germline V gene are DFQATT and SNEGSKA (reference sequence). CDR3 length: 13 residues. CDR3 sequence (DNA): TGCAGTGCTAGGTCAGATACCCAAGAGACCCAGTACTTC. Protein: CSARSDTQETQYF.

The rearrangement links TRBV6-7 to TRBJ2-2; D perhaps matches TRBD1 (5 bases). TRBV6-7 is labeled an ORF, and its function is uncertain. This CDR3 is 16 amino acids long. The germline V and J ends were trimmed by 8 bases and 8 bases, with 24 bases remaining between them. The chain's CDR3 is CASRVTDRSYGGELFF. In nucleotides, the CDR3 is TGTGCCAGCCGGGTAACAGACAGATCCTACGGGGGGGAGCTGTTTTTT.

The table lists this clonotype with a few counts. This chain uses TRBV5-1 with TRBJ2-3; perhaps TRBD2 as D (6 bases). The ends were cut back, 0 bases at V and 6 bases at J, with 17 bases in the middle. The germline V gene has CDR1 SGHRS and CDR2 YFSETQ. This CDR3 has 16 residues. CDR3 protein: CASSLDLAGSLDTQYF. The CDR3 nucleotides read TGCGCCAGCAGCTTGGACCTGGCGGGAAGTTTGGATACGCAGTATTTT.

This clonotype was found many times. The chain joins TRBV12-3 or TRBV12-4 to TRBJ2-7; weak D call: TRBD2 (6 bases). The CDR3 length is 15 residues. V was trimmed by 4 bases and J by 5 bases, leaving 18 bases between them. CDR3 nucleotides: TGTGCCAGCAGTTCCCGATCGGGACTTCCTGACGAGCAGTACTTC. It specifies CASSSRSGLPDEQYF.

This clonotype was counted ten times or more. The chain carries TRBV5-1 and TRBJ2-1; 8 bases align to TRBD1. V gave up 6 bases and J gave up 4 bases; unmatched junction bases: 12. The CDR3 contains 16 residues. The germline gives CDR1 SGHRS, CDR2 YFSETQ. The CDR3, as DNA: TGCGCCAGCAACGGAGGTCCACAGGGGGGTTACAATGAGCAGTTCTTC. Translating it yields CASNGGPQGGYNEQFF.

The DNA of the CDR3 is TGTGCCAGCACCGTACAGGGGGCGGGCTCCTACAATGAGCAGTTCTTC. Amino acid sequence: CASTVQGAGSYNEQFF. The rearrangement joins TRBV4-2 to TRBJ2-1; 9 bases agree with TRBD1. CDR1 and CDR2 from the germline V gene are LGHNA and YNFKEQ. The CDR3 totals 16 residues. V shed 7 bases and J 0 bases; nucleotides not matched to a gene: 7.

Remarks on this clonotype: A much larger clone differs by one base, so this may be a read error. The J gene is TRBJ2-1, the V gene TRBV5-1; the match to TRBD2 covers 12 bases. The CDR3 contains 15 residues. With 1 base clipped from V and 8 bases from J, the junction kept 4 bases outside the gene matches. Germline lookup yields CDR1 SGHRS and CDR2 YFSETQ. CDR3 sequence (DNA): TGCGCCAGCAGCTTGCTAGCGGGAGGGTCCGATGAGCAGTTCTTC. This gives the protein CASSLLAGGSDEQFF.

This chain links TRBV28 with TRBJ2-6, with 7 bases fitting TRBD1. Germline values: CDR1 MDHEN, CDR2 SYDVKM. The CDR3 spans 16 residues. V lost 6 bases and J lost 4; bases outside the gene matches: 9. The CDR3 loop is CASRTQGTGGANVLTF. CDR3 sequence (DNA): TGTGCCAGCAGAACACAGGGGACGGGAGGGGCCAACGTCCTGACTTTC.

This clonotype was observed many times. In DNA form, the CDR3 reads TGTGCCAGCAGCTTAAGACTAGCGGCCGACGAGCAGTACTTC. It translates to CASSLRLAADEQYF. The chain links TRBV7-9 to TRBJ2-7; 9 bases line up with TRBD2. CDR3 size: 14 residues. The germline V gene has CDR1 SEHNR and CDR2 FQNEAQ (reference sequence). With 2 bases clipped from V and 5 bases from J, the junction kept 4 bases outside the gene matches.

The chain carries TRBV2 and TRBJ2-7; perhaps TRBD2 as D (7 bases). Germline-derived CDR1 and CDR2 are SNHLY and FYNNEI. The germline V and J ends were trimmed by 6 bases and 9 bases, with 12 bases remaining between them. The CDR3 contains 11 residues. CDR3 in amino acids: CASRGGASQYF. The CDR3 coding sequence is TGTGCCAGCAGGGGGGGGGCGTCGCAGTACTTC. Full variable domain (missing parts from reference TRBV2 and TRBJ2-7): EPEVTQTPSHQVTQMGQEVILRCVPISNHLYFYWYRQILGQKVEFLVSFYNNEISEKSEIFDDQFSVERPDGSNFTLKIRSTKLEDSAMYFCASRGGASQYFGPGTRLTVT.

The table lists this clonotype with a few counts. This sequence joins TRBV20-1 and TRBJ1-2, with 10 bases that match TRBD1. In germline, CDR1 is DFQATT, CDR2 SNEGSKA (reference sequence). The CDR3 has 14 amino acids. With V trimmed by 6 bases and J by 2 bases, 6 bases remained unmatched. The CDR3 nucleotides read TGCAGTGCACCGGACAGGGGGACAAACTATGGCTACACCTTC. As protein: CSAPDRGTNYGYTF.

The chain links TRBV29-1 to TRBJ2-1; D gene uncertain. This CDR3 has 13 residues. Trimming removed 3 bases at V and 0 bases at J, with 6 bases between. Germline CDR1 reads SQVTM; CDR2 reads ANQGSEA. The CDR3 sequence is CSVEKGSYNEQFF. In DNA, the CDR3 is TGCAGCGTTGAGAAGGGCTCCTACAATGAGCAGTTCTTC.

The rearrangement joins TRBV18 to TRBJ1-1, with 7 nucleotides matching TRBD1. Unmatched junction bases numbered 4, after V lost 8 bases and J lost 1 base. This CDR3 spans 13 amino acids. Germline loops: CDR1 KGHSH, CDR2 LQKENI. CDR3 in amino acids: CASARQGNTEAFF. CDR3 DNA: TGTGCCAGCGCACGACAGGGGAACACTGAAGCTTTCTTT.

V usage is TRBV2 and J usage is TRBJ1-5; D is unclear. V shed 6 bases and J shed 1 base, with 13 bases lying between them. The CDR3 has 15 residues. Germline V CDR1 and CDR2: SNHLY, FYNNEI. The CDR3 here is CASRRETISNQPQHF. DNA for the CDR3: TGTGCCAGCAGGAGGGAGACAATAAGCAATCAGCCCCAGCATTTT. Using reference TRBV2 and TRBJ1-5 for the parts outside the CDR3, the full variable domain is EPEVTQTPSHQVTQMGQEVILRCVPISNHLYFYWYRQILGQKVEFLVSFYNNEISEKSEIFDDQFSVERPDGSNFTLKIRSTKLEDSAMYFCASRRETISNQPQHFGDGTRLSIL.

This clonotype was observed at least ten times. The genes are TRBV12-3 or TRBV12-4 and TRBJ2-3, with 9 positions matching TRBD1. The length of the CDR3 is 15 residues. J gave up 6 bases and V 5 bases, and 9 bases lay outside the gene matches. The CDR3 sequence is CASSPGQGLGDTQYF. The CDR3 region has the DNA TGTGCCAGCAGTCCGGGACAGGGCCTGGGTGATACGCAGTATTTT.